These 14 T cell receptor beta chains originate from one sample sequenced in a study of neurological immune-mediated disorders. TCRdb used MiXCR to reprocess the 5' RACE reads, holding one entry per CDR3 protein. The profile shows about 50,000 distinct CDR3 sequences, around a tenth of them singletons. The material sequenced was PBMCs. These receptors originate from a man between 65 and 79 years old with HTLV-1-associated myelopathy (HAM/TSP).

This clonotype showed up many times. The chain joins TRBV18 to TRBJ2-3; maybe TRBD2 (6 bases). CDR3 length: 13 amino acids. Germline lookup yields CDR1 KGHSH and CDR2 LQKENI. The V gene lost 5 bases and the J gene lost 2 bases, with 8 bases spanning the gap. CDR3 nucleotide sequence: TGTGCCAGCTCAGCGGGATACACAGATACGCAGTATTTT. It is translated as CASSAGYTDTQYF.

A word on this clonotype: A much larger clone is a single base away; this may be a read error. The genes are TRBV10-3 and TRBJ2-7; no clear D gene. The CDR3 is 14 residues long. From germline, CDR1 is ENHRY and CDR2 SYGVKD. V shed 2 bases and J shed 0 bases, with 8 bases lying between them. Here the CDR3 reads CAISETQISYEQYF. The DNA of the CDR3 is TGTGCCATCAGTGAGACCCAGATCTCCTACGAGCAGTACTTC.

At least ten counts were recorded for this clonotype. The rearrangement links TRBV7-2 to TRBJ2-6, with 7 bases matching TRBD1. The germline V gene encodes CDR1 SGHTA and CDR2 FQGNSA. This CDR3 region has 16 residues. The V segment lost 5 bases and the J segment 7 bases; nucleotides outside the gene matches: 11. The CDR3 protein is CASSPRWTGLANVLTF. CDR3 nucleotide sequence: TGTGCCAGCAGCCCGCGCTGGACAGGCCTCGCCAACGTCCTGACTTTC.

This clonotype was picked up many times. The chain is built from TRBV7-2 and TRBJ2-5; D possibly corresponds to TRBD2 (5 bases). V lost 3 bases and J 5 bases, leaving 13 bases between the germline ends. Germline assignment: CDR1 SGHTA and CDR2 FQGNSA. The CDR3 sequence is 14 residues long. The CDR3 DNA follows: TGTGCCAGCAGCTTGGGCGGCCAGCGGGAGACCCAGTACTTC. It yields the protein CASSLGGQRETQYF.

This clonotype was recorded many times. The CDR3: CASSQMRTSTDTQYF. DNA of the CDR3: TGTGCCAGCAGCCAAATGCGGACTAGCACAGATACGCAGTATTTT. The rearrangement joins TRBV3-1 to TRBJ2-3; D may be TRBD2 (5 bases). Trimming removed 2 bases from V and 0 bases from J, with 9 bases in between. Per the germline V gene, CDR1 is LGHDT and CDR2 is YNNKEL (reference sequence). The CDR3 length is 15 residues.

This clonotype was recorded at least ten times. The gene calls are TRBV20-1 and TRBJ1-3; possibly TRBD1 for D (5 bases). Germline-derived CDR1 and CDR2 are DFQATT and SNEGSKA (reference sequence). V was cut by 4 bases and J by 2 bases, with 9 bases left in between. CDR3 length: 13 amino acids. The CDR3 sequence is CSANKGTGNTIYF. For the CDR3, the DNA is TGCAGTGCTAATAAGGGGACTGGAAACACCATATATTTT.

The table lists this clonotype with many counts. The chain combines TRBV7-2 with TRBJ2-5; a weak D match, TRBD1 (6 bases). Germline CDR1 is SGHTA and CDR2 is FQGNSA. V lost 5 bases and J lost 1, with 11 bases in between. This CDR3 is 14 amino acids long. The CDR3 DNA follows: TGTGCCAGCAGCCGTACAGGGTCCCAAGAGACCCAGTACTTC. This gives the protein CASSRTGSQETQYF.

This clonotype was recorded many times. This chain joins TRBV20-1 and TRBJ1-1; D not certain. V lost 0 bases, J lost 3 bases, and 8 bases lay in between. CDR1 is DFQATT, CDR2 SNEGSKA, per germline (reference sequence). The CDR3 has 13 residues. The CDR3 is CSARDKLDTEAFF. In DNA form, the CDR3 reads TGCAGTGCTAGAGATAAGTTGGACACTGAAGCTTTCTTT.

In its sample, this clonotype was seen many times. The chain carries TRBV12-3 or TRBV12-4 and TRBJ1-5; D unclear. There are 15 residues in the CDR3. Trimming left V 2 bases short and J 7 bases short, with 15 bases between. CDR3 in amino acids: CASSLTNSARQPQHF. The CDR3 DNA reads TGTGCCAGCAGTTTAACGAATTCGGCTAGGCAGCCCCAGCATTTT.

This clonotype was recorded many times. The CDR3 DNA sequence: TGCAGTGCTTTCCTTGGGACAGGGGACTACGAGCAGTACTTC. This translates into CSAFLGTGDYEQYF. J is TRBJ2-7 and V is TRBV20-1, with 10 bases lining up with TRBD1. This CDR3 is built from 14 residues. Germline loops: CDR1 DFQATT, CDR2 SNEGSKA (reference sequence). J was trimmed by 3 bases and V by 5 bases; bases with no gene match: 7.

J is TRBJ2-1 and V is TRBV5-4; D could derive from TRBD1 or TRBD2 (5 bases each). The DNA matches TRBJ2-7 better at its end, which makes the J call doubtful. The CDR3 has 15 amino acids. Germline CDR1 and CDR2: SGHNT and YYREEE (reference sequence). The CDR3 here is CASILVGRRNNEQYF. Written as DNA, the CDR3 is TGTGCCAGCATTTTAGTGGGACGGAGGAACAATGAGCAGTACTTC.

This clonotype has a count of ten or more. The chain has TRBV11-2 and TRBJ2-7; the match to TRBD2 covers 10 bases. The V segment lost 2 bases and the J segment 2 bases; nucleotides outside the gene matches: 18. Germline V gene lookup returns CDR1 SGHAT and CDR2 FQNNGV. The CDR3 spans 20 residues. The CDR3 nucleotides are TGTGCCAGCAGCTTAACGAGGGTAGCGGGAGGAAGGAAAGCAGCCTACGAGCAGTACTTC. Amino acid sequence: CASSLTRVAGGRKAAYEQYF.

With respect to this clonotype: It is unclear where the CDR3 begins or ends on the DNA, so no DNA is shown, and the CDR3 is as TCRdb lists it. V gene TRBV5-1 combines with J gene TRBJ2-1. The CDR3 region is 17 residues in length, termini included. Per the germline V gene, CDR1 is SGHRS and CDR2 is YFSETQ. This CDR3 is CASSFYICSARSQEQFF.

This chain's CDR3 is CASSLAPAGVSGETQYF. CDR3 sequence (DNA): TGTGCCAGCAGCTTAGCCCCAGCGGGAGTTTCTGGAGAGACCCAGTACTTC. This sequence joins TRBV7-6 and TRBJ2-5; 8 positions match TRBD2. The V gene's germline CDR1 is SGHVS and CDR2 FNYEAQ. The V gene end was trimmed by 0 bases and the J gene end by 4 bases; junction bases not matched to a gene: 10. This CDR3 has 17 amino acids.